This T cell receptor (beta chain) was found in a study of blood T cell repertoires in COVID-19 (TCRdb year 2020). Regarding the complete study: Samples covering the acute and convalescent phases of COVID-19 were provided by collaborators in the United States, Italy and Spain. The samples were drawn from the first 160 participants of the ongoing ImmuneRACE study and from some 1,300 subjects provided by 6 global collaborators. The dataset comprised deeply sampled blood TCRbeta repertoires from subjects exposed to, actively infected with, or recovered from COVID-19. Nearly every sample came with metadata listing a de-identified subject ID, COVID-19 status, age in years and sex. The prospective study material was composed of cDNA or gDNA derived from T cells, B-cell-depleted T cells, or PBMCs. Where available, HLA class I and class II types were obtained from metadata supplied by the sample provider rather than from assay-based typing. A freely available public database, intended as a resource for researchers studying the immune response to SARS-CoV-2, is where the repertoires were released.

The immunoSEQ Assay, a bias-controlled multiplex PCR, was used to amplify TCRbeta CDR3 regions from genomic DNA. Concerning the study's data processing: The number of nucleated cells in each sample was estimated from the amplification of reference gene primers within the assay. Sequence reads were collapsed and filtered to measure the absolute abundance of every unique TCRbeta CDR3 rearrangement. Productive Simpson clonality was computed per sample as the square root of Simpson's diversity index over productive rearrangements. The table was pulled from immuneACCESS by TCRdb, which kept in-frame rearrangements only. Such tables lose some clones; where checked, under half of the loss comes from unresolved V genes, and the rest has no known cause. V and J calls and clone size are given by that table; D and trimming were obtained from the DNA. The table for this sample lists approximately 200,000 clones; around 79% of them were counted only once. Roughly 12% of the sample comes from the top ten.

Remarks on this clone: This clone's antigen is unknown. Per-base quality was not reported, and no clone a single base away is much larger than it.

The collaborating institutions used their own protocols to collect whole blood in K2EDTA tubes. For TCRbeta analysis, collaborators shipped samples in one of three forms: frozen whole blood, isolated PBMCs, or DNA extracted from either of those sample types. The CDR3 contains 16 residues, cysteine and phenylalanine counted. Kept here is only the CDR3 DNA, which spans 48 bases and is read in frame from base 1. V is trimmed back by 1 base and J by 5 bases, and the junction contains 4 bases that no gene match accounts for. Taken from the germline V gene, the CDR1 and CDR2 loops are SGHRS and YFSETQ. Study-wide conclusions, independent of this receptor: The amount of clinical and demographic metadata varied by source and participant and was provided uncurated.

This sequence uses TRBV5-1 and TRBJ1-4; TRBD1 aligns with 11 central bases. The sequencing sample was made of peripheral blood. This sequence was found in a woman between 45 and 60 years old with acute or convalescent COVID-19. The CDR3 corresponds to CASSLLGTGGNEKLFF. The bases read TGCGCCAGCAGCTTGTTAGGGACAGGGGGAAATGAAAAACTGTTTTTT. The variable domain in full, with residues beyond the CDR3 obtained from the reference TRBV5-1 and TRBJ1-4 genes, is KAGVTQTPRYLIKTRGQQVTLSCSPISGHRSVSWYQQTPGQGLQFLFEYFSETQRNKGNFPGRFSGRQFSNSRSEMNVSTLELGDSALYLCASSLLGTGGNEKLFFGSGTQLSVL.